One sample yielded the 25 T cell receptor beta chains listed below, sequenced in a study of T cell changes during pregnancy in multiple sclerosis. Measured with immunoSEQ multiplex PCR; TCRdb has only the in-frame clones, and not every one. There are approximately 80,000 clones in the sample; over 80% occur only once, and approximately 3.3% lies in the top ten. Sequencing used PBMCs, obtained in the first trimester of pregnancy. Receptors originate from a female donor in good health, serving as a control in a pregnancy study. Some clones in this sample may be carry-over from other donors' samples.

The table lists this clone with a few counts. The germline gene is not matched at one end of the junction; a read error may be the cause. This chain links TRBV5-4 with TRBJ1-1; 7 positions agree with TRBD1. Germline V lookup: CDR1 SGHNT, CDR2 YYREEE (reference sequence). There are 14 residues in the CDR3. The CDR3 region has the DNA TGTGCCAGCACCTTGACAGGGACCAACACTGAAGCTTTCTTT. Protein sequence: CASTLTGTNTEAFF.

The chain is built from TRBV19 and TRBJ2-7; TRBD2 matches 9 bases. The CDR3 totals 17 residues. Germline V lookup: CDR1 LNHDA, CDR2 SQIVND (reference sequence). V lost 5 bases, J lost 2 bases, and 13 bases stayed unmatched. The DNA for the CDR3 is TGTGCCAGTAGTTCGGGGCCAGCGGGGGGCCGTCCCTACGAGCAGTACTTC. As protein: CASSSGPAGGRPYEQYF.

The chain combines TRBV5-1 with TRBJ1-3; 7 bases line up with TRBD1. CDR3 length: 16 residues. V was clipped by 0 bases and J by 11 bases; unmatched bases: 14. The V gene's germline CDR1 is SGHRS and CDR2 YFSETQ. CDR3 residues: CASSLVQGPAVRAIYF. The CDR3 DNA is TGCGCCAGCAGCTTGGTACAGGGGCCTGCTGTACGCGCCATATATTTT.

The gene calls are TRBV11-2 and TRBJ2-2, with D unclear. Trimming removed 4 bases from V and 3 bases from J, with 6 bases in between. This CDR3 region has 13 residues. The V gene's germline CDR1 is SGHAT and CDR2 FQNNGV. The CDR3 nucleotides read TGTGCCAGCAGCTACTCGGACACCGGGGAGCTGTTTTTT. Its protein is CASSYSDTGELFF.

This clone was counted once. This chain connects TRBV29-1 to TRBJ2-4; a possible D gene is TRBD2 (6 bases). Germline CDR1 reads SQVTM; CDR2 reads ANQGSEA. CDR3 length: 14 residues. Trimming cost V 5 bases and J 0 bases, with 11 bases left between them. CDR3 in DNA: TGCAGCGTTTTCGGGGGACTAGCCAAAAACATTCAGTACTTC. Translation gives CSVFGGLAKNIQYF.

The gene calls are TRBV9 and TRBJ2-1, with TRBD2 identical over 14 bases. The ends lost 4 bases at V and 10 bases at J; junction bases unmatched: 7. This CDR3 comprises 15 residues. The germline gives CDR1 SGDLS, CDR2 YYNGEE. This CDR3 reads CASSTGTSGRDEQFF. As DNA, the CDR3 is TGTGCCAGCAGCACGGGGACTAGCGGGAGAGACGAGCAGTTCTTC.

The V call is TRBV30, the J call TRBJ2-3; 9 bases line up with TRBD2. CDR3 size: 14 residues. Unmatched junction bases numbered 6, after V lost 3 bases and J lost 5 bases. Germline loops: CDR1 GTSNPN, CDR2 SVGIG (reference sequence). CDR3 sequence: CAWSLAGNIDTQYF. CDR3 bases: TGTGCCTGGAGCCTAGCGGGAAATATAGATACGCAGTATTTT.

This clone was seen more than once but under ten times. This chain joins TRBV4-2 and TRBJ1-6; TRBD1 matches at 8 bases. The junction had 5 bases not matched to a gene; V was cut back by 6 bases and J by 7 bases. The CDR3 runs to 14 residues. Germline-derived CDR1 and CDR2 are LGHNA and YNFKEQ. Written as DNA, the CDR3 is TGTGCCAGCAGTCAAAGACAGGGGAATTCACCCCTCCACTTT. Its protein is CASSQRQGNSPLHF.

V gene TRBV6-4 combines with J gene TRBJ2-3; 10 bases map to TRBD2. The germline V gene encodes CDR1 MRHNA and CDR2 SNTAGT. V lost 0 bases, J lost 9 bases, and 6 bases stayed unmatched. The CDR3 has 15 residues. CDR3 residues: CASSDSGLAGETQYF. Written as DNA, the CDR3 is TGTGCCAGCAGTGACTCTGGGCTAGCGGGAGAAACGCAGTATTTT.

The chain has TRBV6-6 and TRBJ1-1; the D gene is possibly TRBD1 (5 bases). This CDR3 contains 14 residues. CDR1 is MNHNY and CDR2 is SVGAGI in the germline V gene (reference sequence). Trimming removed 0 bases from V and 5 bases from J, with 10 bases in between. The CDR3 loop reads CASSYSSGGTEAFF. Written as DNA, the CDR3 is TGTGCCAGCAGTTACTCGAGTGGGGGGACTGAAGCTTTCTTT.

The chain employs TRBV29-1 and TRBJ2-3, with D perhaps TRBD2 (6 bases). The CDR3 extends over 10 amino acids. CDR1 is SQVTM, CDR2 ANQGSEA, per germline. Between the trimmed V and J ends, which lost 5 bases and 10 bases, there was a span of 10 bases. The DNA for the CDR3 is TGCAGCGTTCCGGGGGATTCGCAGTATTTT. Residues: CSVPGDSQYF.

V usage is TRBV11-3 and J usage is TRBJ2-2, with 7 bases aligning to TRBD2. The germline CDR1 and CDR2 sequences are SGHNT and YENEEA. V shed 0 bases and J 1 base; nucleotides not matched to a gene: 8. This CDR3 region has 18 residues. The DNA of the CDR3 is TGTGCCAGCAGCTTAGAGAGATTGGCGGGAGAGAACACCGGGGAGCTGTTTTTT. Its protein product is CASSLERLAGENTGELFF.

The chain is built from TRBV7-9 and TRBJ2-3, with 9 bases fitting TRBD2. Germline V gene data show CDR1 as SEHNR and CDR2 as FQNEAQ (reference sequence). With V trimmed by 2 bases and J by 2 bases, 2 bases remained unmatched. The CDR3 sequence is 15 residues long. CDR3 bases: TGTGCCAGCAGCTTACTAGCGGGACCCACAGATACGCAGTATTTT. It yields the protein CASSLLAGPTDTQYF.

The chain links TRBV10-3 to TRBJ1-1; D is perhaps TRBD1 (6 bases). This CDR3 region has 15 residues. V was clipped by 0 bases and J by 2 bases, with 10 bases between them. Per germline, CDR1 ENHRY and CDR2 SYGVKD. This CDR3 reads CAISESSGTNTEAFF. CDR3 sequence (DNA): TGTGCCATCAGTGAGTCTTCGGGGACAAACACTGAAGCTTTCTTT.

This chain links TRBV7-2 with TRBJ2-2, with 8 positions matching TRBD2. The junction had 12 bases not matched to a gene; V was cut back by 5 bases and J by 4 bases. Germline CDR1 and CDR2: SGHTA and FQGNSA. This CDR3 is built from 17 residues. The CDR3 DNA follows: TGTGCCAGCAGCCACGAGGGTTACGGGAGGGCCACCGGGGAGCTGTTTTTT. This sequence encodes CASSHEGYGRATGELFF.

The chain couples TRBV2 to TRBJ1-1, with TRBD1 identical over 8 bases. The CDR3 consists of 13 residues. Germline values: CDR1 SNHLY, CDR2 FYNNEI. J lost 6 bases, V lost 5 bases, and 5 bases had no gene match. CDR3 sequence reads: CASSPDRAAEAFF. The CDR3 DNA follows: TGTGCCAGCAGTCCGGACAGGGCGGCTGAAGCTTTCTTT.

In nucleotides, the CDR3 is TGTGCCAGCAGCCCCGAAGGGGTTACCAATTCACCCCTCCACTTT. Translation gives CASSPEGVTNSPLHF. The chain combines TRBV7-2 with TRBJ1-6, with D possibly being TRBD1 (5 bases). There are 15 residues in the CDR3. The V gene's germline CDR1 is SGHTA and CDR2 FQGNSA. V lost 5 bases, J lost 7 bases, and 15 bases lay in between.

This clone has a handful of counts. The chain uses TRBV4-3 and TRBJ2-3; unclear D gene. This CDR3 region has 14 residues. Trimming shortened V by 9 bases and J by 0 bases, and 13 bases separated the two germline ends. Germline CDR1 and CDR2: LGHNA and YSLEER. CDR3 DNA sequence: TGCGCCAGTTCCTCAGGAACTAGCACAGATACGCAGTATTTT. This sequence encodes CASSSGTSTDTQYF.

The V call is TRBV27, the J call TRBJ2-2; TRBD2 is a possible D gene (6 bases). V dropped 4 bases and J dropped 4 bases, with 13 bases sitting between them. The CDR3 has 15 residues. Germline V lookup: CDR1 MNHEY, CDR2 SMNVEV (reference sequence). In nucleotides, the CDR3 is TGTGCCAGCAGTTCGTGGGAGGCTGGCACCGGGGAGCTGTTTTTT. It yields the protein CASSSWEAGTGELFF.

This sequence joins TRBV7-9 and TRBJ1-5; 7 nucleotides line up with TRBD1. The CDR3 sequence is 14 residues long. Germline trimming cut 5 bases from V and 5 bases from J; bases unmatched to any gene: 6. Germline V gene sequence: CDR1 SEHNR, CDR2 FQNEAQ (reference sequence). CDR3 nucleotide sequence: TGTGCCAGCAGCGCCGAGGGGGCTGATCAGCCCCAGCATTTT. Translated, it gives CASSAEGADQPQHF.

On this clone itself: The same CDR3 is also encoded by other DNA sequences in this sample. This rearrangement joins TRBV13 to TRBJ1-5, with D unclear. From germline, CDR1 is PRHDT and CDR2 FYEKMQ (reference sequence). The CDR3 is 16 residues long. The V and J ends lost 3 bases and 2 bases respectively, with 14 bases between them. The CDR3: CASSLGRSGGNQPQHF. The CDR3 nucleotides are TGTGCCAGCAGCTTGGGGAGGTCCGGAGGCAATCAGCCCCAGCATTTT.

This clone was seen just once. The chain is built from TRBV7-2 and TRBJ2-7; 13 bases are a match to TRBD2. The CDR3 is made up of 16 amino acids. Germline CDR1 reads SGHTA; CDR2 reads FQGNSA. The J segment lost 6 bases and the V segment lost 6 bases, leaving 11 bases of the junction unmatched. The CDR3 region has the DNA TGTGCCAGCAGGCCGGGGGGGGGACTAGCGGGATTCGAGCAGTACTTC. Amino acid sequence: CASRPGGGLAGFEQYF.

The chain links TRBV7-2 to TRBJ1-1; 7 nucleotides match TRBD1. J was trimmed by 0 bases and V by 0 bases; bases with no gene match: 4. The CDR3 covers 16 residues. Germline V lookup: CDR1 SGHTA, CDR2 FQGNSA. CDR3 bases: TGTGCCAGCAGCTTAGCCCCGACAGGGATGAACACTGAAGCTTTCTTT. Its protein product is CASSLAPTGMNTEAFF.

J is TRBJ1-4 and V is TRBV28; TRBD1 might be the D (5 bases). The CDR3 is 14 residues long. Germline CDR1 and CDR2: MDHEN and SYDVKM. Between the trimmed V and J ends, which lost 7 bases and 8 bases, there was a span of 17 bases. The DNA of the CDR3 is TGTGCCAGCAATACAGGAGCCCGGAAGGAAAAACTGTTTTTT. This sequence encodes CASNTGARKEKLFF. Full variable domain (rest looked up from reference TRBV28 and TRBJ1-4): DVKVTQSSRYLVKRTGEKVFLECVQDMDHENMFWYRQDPGLGLRLIYFSYDVKMKEKGDIPEGYSVSREKKERFSLILESASTNQTSMYLCASNTGARKEKLFFGSGTQLSVL.

Points on this clone: Its ends do not fully match the called genes, so a read error is possible. The V gene is TRBV27, the J gene TRBJ2-7, with 7 bases aligning to TRBD1. Germline CDR1 reads MNHEY; CDR2 reads SMNVEV (reference sequence). The CDR3 totals 12 residues. CDR3 loop: CASSRPPGTVEF. DNA of the CDR3: TGTGCCAGCAGTCGACCCCCCGGGACAGTGGAATTC.